This TCR beta chain was captured in a study of metastatic and nonmetastatic thyroid tumors. Study details: It was across blood and tumor or nodule tissue from malignant and benign thyroid patients that repertoires were compared. Whole-study findings and limits: Reportedly, malignant thyroid tumors had significantly higher TCR beta diversity than benign nodules, in blood and tumor.

The CDR3 contains 15 residues. The V gene's germline CDR1 is DFQATT and CDR2 SNEGSKA (reference sequence). Unmatched junction bases numbered 11, after V lost 6 bases and J lost 2 bases. This clone was recorded at least ten times. The antigen remains undetermined. Original methodology: The study's classifier, a distant-metastasis tool for papillary thyroid cancer, was built using CDR3 differences across clinicopathological groups. With MiXCR, TCRdb reprocessed the PCR reads. The V and J calls and clone size are TCRdb's, not the authors'. The table includes about 92,000 clones, under 15% detected once. Each patient went into thyroid surgery without having received any treatment.

The source of this sequence is a female donor with papillary thyroid cancer or a benign thyroid nodule (not recorded which). Some clones in this sample may be carry-over from other donors' samples. Source material: blood. The chain recombines TRBV20-1 with TRBJ1-1; TRBD1 aligns across 8 bases. The CDR3: CSASPPRGRNTEAFF. The CDR3 bases are TGCAGTGCCAGCCCCCCCAGGGGGCGTAACACTGAAGCTTTCTTT.